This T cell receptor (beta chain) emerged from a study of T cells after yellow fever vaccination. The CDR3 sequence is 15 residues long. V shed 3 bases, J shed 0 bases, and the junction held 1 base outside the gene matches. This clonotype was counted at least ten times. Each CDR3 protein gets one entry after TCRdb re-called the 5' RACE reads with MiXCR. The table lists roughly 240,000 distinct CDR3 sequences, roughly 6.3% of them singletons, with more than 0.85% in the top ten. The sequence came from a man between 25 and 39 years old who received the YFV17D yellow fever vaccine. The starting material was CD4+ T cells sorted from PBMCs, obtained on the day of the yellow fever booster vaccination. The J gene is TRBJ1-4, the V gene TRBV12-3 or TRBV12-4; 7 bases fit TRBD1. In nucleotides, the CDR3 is TGTGCCAGCAGTTTGGGGACAGCAACTAATGAAAAACTGTTTTTT. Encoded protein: CASSLGTATNEKLFF.